This T cell receptor beta chain was captured by sequencing in a study of Ad26.COV2.S vaccination and SARS-CoV-2 variants. Treatment specified: roughly 19 received Ad26.COV2.S at low or high dose, single or two shots; 5 received placebo; per-sample allocation not given. All samples were drawn on day 63, counting from the first vaccine or placebo injection. Boston provided a donor who was an adult aged 18-55 years. Vaccination used an Ad26 vector expressing Wuhan-strain SARS-CoV-2 spike. Points from the study as a whole: Recipients given vaccine exceeded placebo recipients in spike-specific TCR breadth. The TCR breadth and depth analyses may have understated or missed part of the total T cell responses.

This CDR3 region has 19 residues. Germline CDR1 is SGDLS and CDR2 is YYNGEE. Trimming pared 4 bases from V and 2 bases from J, leaving 27 bases between. Produced via immunoSEQ multiplex PCR; TCRdb's table is partial and in-frame only. The top ten hold about 1.5% of the sample, which has hundreds of thousands of clones, roughly nine tenths seen once. With regard to this clone: The antigen remains unidentified.

The source was peripheral blood, collected in a trial of Ad26.COV2.S vaccine versus placebo. This sequence joins TRBV9 and TRBJ1-1; D is possibly TRBD1 (6 bases). This sequence was found in a person aged 18 to 59 who received the Ad26.COV2.S COVID-19 vaccine or a placebo. CDR3 sequence: CASSPGLVFWGGQNTEAFF. As DNA, the CDR3 is TGTGCCAGCAGCCCTGGGTTGGTTTTTTGGGGGGGACAAAACACTGAAGCTTTCTTT.